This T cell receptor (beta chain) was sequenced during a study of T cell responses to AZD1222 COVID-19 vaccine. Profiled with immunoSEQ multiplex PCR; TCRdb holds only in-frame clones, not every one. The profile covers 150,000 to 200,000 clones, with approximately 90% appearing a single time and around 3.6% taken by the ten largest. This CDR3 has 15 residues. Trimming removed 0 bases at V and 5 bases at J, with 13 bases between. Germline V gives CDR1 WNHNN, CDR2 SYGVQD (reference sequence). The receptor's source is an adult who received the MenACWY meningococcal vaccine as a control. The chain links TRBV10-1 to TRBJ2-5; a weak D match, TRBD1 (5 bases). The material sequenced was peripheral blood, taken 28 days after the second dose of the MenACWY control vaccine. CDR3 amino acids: CASSESTLGRETQYF. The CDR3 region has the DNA TGCGCCAGCAGTGAGTCGACTCTGGGGCGCGAGACCCAGTACTTC.